A selection of T cell receptor beta chains follows, all from one sample in a study of PD-L1 blockade in urothelial cancer. Only in-frame clones appear in the TCRdb table, and some are missing; sequencing was by immunoSEQ multiplex PCR. Of fewer than 100,000 clones in the sample, over 80% were seen once. Specimen: PBMCs, collected around atezolizumab (anti-PD-L1) treatment. These receptors were taken from a man aged 40-49 years with urothelial cancer. Each CDR3 is given with its conserved first and last residue. Each record gives: clone size, V gene, J gene, D gene, CDR3 protein, CDR3 DNA. The D gene is left open where the match is weak. Not every row has a clone size; where given, it reads once, few, many or a size class.

abundance: .; v_gene: TRBV14; j_gene: TRBJ2-7; d_gene: TRBD2; CDR3aa: CASSQGLGLYEQYF; CDR3nt: TGTGCCAGCAGCCAAGGACTGGGACTATACGAGCAGTACTTC
abundance: .; v_gene: TRBV9; j_gene: TRBJ2-3; d_gene: TRBD1; CDR3aa: CASSAKTTGGNTDTQYF; CDR3nt: TGTGCCAGCAGCGCAAAAACGACAGGGGGCAACACAGATACGCAGTATTTT
abundance: .; v_gene: TRBV6-5; j_gene: TRBJ2-5; d_gene: TRBD2; CDR3aa: CASNGAGGKTQYF; CDR3nt: TGTGCCAGCAATGGGGCGGGAGGAAAGACCCAGTACTTC
abundance: once; v_gene: TRBV9; j_gene: TRBJ2-5; d_gene: .; CDR3aa: CASSIGGGQETQYF; CDR3nt: TGTGCCAGCAGCATTGGGGGTGGACAGGAGACCCAGTACTTC
abundance: .; v_gene: TRBV28; j_gene: TRBJ1-5; d_gene: .; CDR3aa: CASRNSWGRVDSQPQHF; CDR3nt: TGTGCCAGCAGGAACTCCTGGGGCAGGGTTGATAGTCAGCCCCAGCATTTT
abundance: .; v_gene: TRBV4-1; j_gene: TRBJ2-5; d_gene: .; CDR3aa: CASSPRERAQETQYF; CDR3nt: TGCGCCAGCAGCCCCCGGGAGCGGGCTCAAGAGACCCAGTACTTC
abundance: few; v_gene: TRBV7-9; j_gene: TRBJ2-2; d_gene: .; CDR3aa: CASSFRDIGDGELFF; CDR3nt: TGTGCCAGCAGCTTTAGGGACATCGGGGACGGGGAGCTGTTTTTT
abundance: .; v_gene: TRBV19; j_gene: TRBJ2-5; d_gene: .; CDR3aa: CASSIDLRLEFETQYF; CDR3nt: TGTGCCAGTAGTATAGACCTCCGTCTAGAGTTCGAGACCCAGTACTTC
abundance: .; v_gene: TRBV5-1; j_gene: TRBJ2-5; d_gene: TRBD2; CDR3aa: CASSLAAGLGETQYF; CDR3nt: TGCGCCAGCAGCTTGGCAGCGGGATTGGGAGAGACCCAGTACTTC
abundance: .; v_gene: TRBV29-1; j_gene: TRBJ2-1; d_gene: .; CDR3aa: CSVEEAASEQFF; CDR3nt: TGCAGCGTTGAAGAGGCGGCTAGTGAGCAGTTCTTC
abundance: .; v_gene: TRBV5-6; j_gene: TRBJ2-3; d_gene: TRBD2; CDR3aa: CASSLMGPGTRDTDTQYF; CDR3nt: TGTGCCAGCAGCTTAATGGGCCCCGGGACTAGAGACACAGATACGCAGTATTTT
abundance: once; v_gene: TRBV5-6; j_gene: TRBJ1-5; d_gene: TRBD1; CDR3aa: CASTQQGRGMSNQPQHF; CDR3nt: TGTGCCAGCACCCAACAGGGGAGAGGTATGAGCAATCAGCCCCAGCATTTT
abundance: .; v_gene: TRBV30; j_gene: TRBJ2-1; d_gene: TRBD1; CDR3aa: CAWGDFGTGGGNEQFF; CDR3nt: TGTGCCTGGGGGGACTTCGGGACAGGGGGCGGGAATGAGCAGTTCTTC
abundance: .; v_gene: TRBV7-3; j_gene: TRBJ2-3; d_gene: TRBD2; CDR3aa: CASSLMTSGSPSGLGTQYF; CDR3nt: TGTGCCAGCAGCTTAATGACTAGCGGGAGCCCATCTGGTTTAGGTACGCAGTATTTT
abundance: .; v_gene: TRBV7-3; j_gene: TRBJ2-5; d_gene: TRBD2; CDR3aa: CASSLTGTSVQETQYF; CDR3nt: TGTGCCAGCAGCTTAACGGGTACTAGCGTCCAAGAGACCCAGTACTTC
abundance: .; v_gene: TRBV5-4; j_gene: TRBJ2-7; d_gene: TRBD1; CDR3aa: CASSYNRGYEQYF; CDR3nt: TGTGCCAGCAGCTATAACAGGGGGTACGAGCAGTACTTC
abundance: .; v_gene: TRBV11-2; j_gene: TRBJ2-7; d_gene: TRBD2; CDR3aa: CASSPGVSGSYEQYF; CDR3nt: TGTGCCAGCAGCCCCGGGGTTAGCGGGAGTTACGAGCAGTACTTC
abundance: .; v_gene: TRBV6-5; j_gene: TRBJ2-2; d_gene: .; CDR3aa: CASSYVGVTNTGELFF; CDR3nt: TGTGCCAGCAGTTATGTCGGGGTGACGAACACCGGGGAGCTGTTTTTT
abundance: .; v_gene: TRBV5-1; j_gene: TRBJ2-1; d_gene: .; CDR3aa: CASSFERVLPTSSYNEQFF; CDR3nt: TGCGCCAGCAGTTTCGAGCGGGTCCTGCCCACGAGCTCCTACAATGAGCAGTTCTTC
abundance: .; v_gene: TRBV5-1; j_gene: TRBJ2-7; d_gene: TRBD2; CDR3aa: CASSLVSTGLAGGWGYEQYF; CDR3nt: TGCGCCAGCAGCTTGGTATCCACGGGACTAGCGGGAGGGTGGGGCTACGAGCAGTACTTC
abundance: once; v_gene: TRBV9; j_gene: TRBJ1-1; d_gene: TRBD1; CDR3aa: CASRTGLGNTEAFF; CDR3nt: TGTGCCAGCCGGACAGGCCTAGGGAACACTGAAGCTTTCTTT
abundance: .; v_gene: TRBV7-9; j_gene: TRBJ2-7; d_gene: .; CDR3aa: CASSLGTTYEQYF; CDR3nt: TGTGCCAGCAGCTTAGGGACAACCTACGAGCAGTACTTC
abundance: .; v_gene: TRBV6-1; j_gene: TRBJ2-7; d_gene: .; CDR3aa: CASSESRSGSTEQYF; CDR3nt: TGTGCCAGCAGTGAATCCCGAAGCGGATCTACGGAGCAGTACTTC
abundance: .; v_gene: TRBV21-1; j_gene: TRBJ2-4; d_gene: .; CDR3aa: CASGTGFAKNIQYF; CDR3nt: TGTGCCAGCGGGACAGGTTTCGCCAAAAACATTCAGTACTTC
abundance: .; v_gene: TRBV7-9; j_gene: TRBJ2-1; d_gene: .; CDR3aa: CASSLGVADNEQFF; CDR3nt: TGTGCCAGCAGCTTAGGAGTAGCGGACAATGAGCAGTTCTTC
abundance: .; v_gene: TRBV7-6; j_gene: TRBJ2-3; d_gene: .; CDR3aa: CASSLAPTQVSTDTQYF; CDR3nt: TGTGCCAGCAGCTTAGCACCGACGCAGGTATCTACAGATACGCAGTATTTT
abundance: .; v_gene: TRBV6-1; j_gene: TRBJ2-2; d_gene: .; CDR3aa: CASSETQLNTGELFF; CDR3nt: TGTGCCAGCAGTGAAACCCAACTAAACACCGGGGAGCTGTTTTTT
abundance: .; v_gene: TRBV5-4; j_gene: TRBJ2-1; d_gene: TRBD2; CDR3aa: CASNPGAGGPEGNEQFF; CDR3nt: TGTGCCAGCAACCCGGGAGCGGGAGGGCCAGAAGGCAATGAGCAGTTCTTC
abundance: once; v_gene: TRBV29-1; j_gene: TRBJ1-1; d_gene: .; CDR3aa: CSVEDPGTEAFF; CDR3nt: TGCAGCGTTGAAGATCCCGGCACTGAAGCTTTCTTT